These 2 T cell receptor beta chains share one sample of origin, sequenced in a study of CD8+ T cells in alopecia areata. Sequencing used cDNA as its template, made by extracting RNA and reverse transcribing it. Generated by immunoSEQ multiplex PCR, the TCRdb table keeps only in-frame clones and is missing some. Of about 210,000 clones listed, under 70% are singletons. Specified treatment: oral pan-JAK inhibitor, 5-10 mg twice daily. The source material was CD4+ T cells sorted from blood, sampled at week 4, from a patient treated with tofacitinib. All receptors come from a human donor with alopecia areata.

The V and J genes are TRBV19 and TRBJ2-7; no reliable D call. From germline, CDR1 is LNHDA and CDR2 SQIVND (reference sequence). The V gene lost 2 bases and the J gene lost 0 bases, with 17 bases spanning the gap. The CDR3 sequence is 17 residues long. CDR3 protein: CASSITSTGRSSYEQYF. The CDR3 DNA sequence: TGTGCCAGTAGTATAACCTCAACCGGTCGGAGCTCCTACGAGCAGTACTTC.

The V call is TRBV4-2, the J call TRBJ2-3, with D possibly TRBD2 on 6 matching bases. Trimming removed 4 bases at V and 6 bases at J, with 17 bases between. This CDR3 has 15 amino acids. Germline V CDR1 and CDR2: LGHNA, YNFKEQ. In DNA form, the CDR3 reads TGTGCCAGCAGCCCGGGACTCTCCCCGGGGGATACGCAGTATTTT. Translation gives CASSPGLSPGDTQYF.